These 2 T cell receptor beta chains originate from one sample sequenced in a study of blood T cell repertoires in COVID-19. The method was immunoSEQ multiplex PCR; TCRdb's version includes in-frame clones alone and lacks a portion of them. The data show around 180,000 clones, with under 85% seen just once and approximately 12% held by the top ten. The sample taken for sequencing was PBMCs or T cells enriched from blood (not recorded which). These receptors all stem from a man in his fifties who had recovered from COVID-19.

This rearrangement joins TRBV11-3 to TRBJ2-3, with D unresolved. The germline CDR1 and CDR2 sequences are SGHNT and YENEEA. Trimming took 4 bases from V and 0 from J, leaving 8 bases between them. The CDR3 has 14 residues. The CDR3 loop reads CASSSGGSTDTQYF. CDR3 in DNA: TGTGCCAGCAGCTCAGGTGGGAGCACAGATACGCAGTATTTT.

This rearrangement joins TRBV27 to TRBJ2-1, with TRBD2 as a possible D gene (6 bases). CDR3 size: 15 residues. The V end was cut by 3 bases, the J end by 0 bases, with 9 bases between. CDR1 is MNHEY and CDR2 is SMNVEV in the germline V gene (reference sequence). The CDR3 DNA reads TGTGCCAGCAGTTTCCGGGGGAACTCCTACAATGAGCAGTTCTTC. It is translated as CASSFRGNSYNEQFF.